The 14 T cell receptor beta chains below all came from one sample that was sequenced in a study of T cell responses to AZD1222 COVID-19 vaccine. TCRdb's copy holds only in-frame clones and misses some; the assay was immunoSEQ multiplex PCR. The profile shows more than 85,000 clones, just under 95% of them singletons. The specimen was peripheral blood, collected on day 0 of AZD1222 vaccination. The receptor set was obtained from an adult in good health.

The chain employs TRBV5-5 and TRBJ1-1, with D uncertain. The V gene lost 2 bases and the J gene lost 5 bases, with 10 bases spanning the gap. The germline CDR1 and CDR2 sequences are SGHKS and YYEKEE (reference sequence). This CDR3 has 13 amino acids. In nucleotides, the CDR3 is TGTGCCAGCAGCTTTGGGGTAGGAACTGAAGCTTTCTTT. As protein: CASSFGVGTEAFF. The variable domain in full, with the rest retrieved from reference TRBV5-5 and TRBJ1-1, is DAGVTQSPTHLIKTRGQQVTLRCSPISGHKSVSWYQQVLGQGPQFIFQYYEKEERGRGNFPDRFSARQFPNYSSELNVNALLLGDSALYLCASSFGVGTEAFFGQGTRLTVV.

The V call is TRBV19, the J call TRBJ1-1; the D is unclear. CDR3 length equals 14 residues. The V end was cut by 4 bases, the J end by 6 bases, with 15 bases between. Germline CDR1 is LNHDA and CDR2 is SQIVND (reference sequence). The CDR3 nucleotides are TGTGCCAGTAGTACACAGCTTATCGTGGCTGAAGCTTTCTTT. As protein: CASSTQLIVAEAFF. The full variable domain, in which reference TRBV19 and TRBJ1-1 provide the parts outside the CDR3, is DGGITQSPKYLFRKEGQNVTLSCEQNLNHDAMYWYRQDPGQGLRLIYYSQIVNDFQKGDIAEGYSVSREKKESFPLTVTSAQKNPTAFYLCASSTQLIVAEAFFGQGTRLTVV.

V gene TRBV3-1 (or the pseudogene TRBV3-2) combines with J gene TRBJ1-1; D is possibly TRBD1 (5 bases). V dropped 7 bases and J dropped 7 bases, with 22 bases sitting between them. CDR3 length: 15 amino acids. Germline V gene sequence: CDR1 LGHDT, CDR2 YNNKEL (reference sequence). In DNA form, the CDR3 reads TGTGCCAGCACGCCAGGGTCCCAGGACCGCGTTGAAGCTTTCTTT. Amino acid sequence: CASTPGSQDRVEAFF.

The J gene is TRBJ1-2, the V gene TRBV12-3 or TRBV12-4; no reliable D call. Trimming removed 5 bases at V and 7 bases at J, with 8 bases between. This CDR3 is 11 amino acids long. CDR3 region: CASSELGGYTF. For the CDR3, the DNA is TGTGCCAGCAGTGAACTCGGTGGCTACACCTTC.

This clone appeared a single time. The V and J genes are TRBV5-5 and TRBJ1-1; D remains ambiguous. V was shortened by 2 bases and J by 1 base, with 6 bases between the two germline ends. CDR1 and CDR2 from the germline V gene are SGHKS and YYEKEE (reference sequence). The CDR3 has 13 amino acids. CDR3 protein: CASSFIGNTEAFF. The CDR3 region has the DNA TGTGCCAGCAGCTTTATCGGGAACACTGAAGCTTTCTTT.

V is TRBV5-1 and J is TRBJ2-7, with D possibly matching TRBD2 (7 bases). The CDR3 is made up of 17 amino acids. The ends were cut back, 0 bases at V and 1 base at J, with 17 bases in the middle. CDR1 and CDR2 from the germline V gene are SGHRS and YFSETQ. The CDR3 DNA sequence: TGCGCCAGCAGCTTGGAATGGGCGGGGGCTTTTTCCTACGAGCAGTACTTC. Encoded protein: CASSLEWAGAFSYEQYF.

This sequence joins TRBV5-5 and TRBJ1-1, with no clear D. This CDR3 region has 14 residues. CDR1 and CDR2 (germline): SGHKS, YYEKEE (reference sequence). Trimming cost V 6 bases and J 3 bases, with 15 bases left between them. The CDR3 here is CASTLSMAYTEAFF. The DNA of the CDR3 is TGTGCCAGCACCTTAAGCATGGCGTACACTGAAGCTTTCTTT.

The chain joins TRBV2 to TRBJ2-7; no reliable D call. Germline-derived CDR1 and CDR2 are SNHLY and FYNNEI. CDR3 length: 12 residues. V lost 6 bases and J lost 2, with 8 bases in between. In nucleotides, the CDR3 is TGTGCCAGCAGGGACGCGACCTACGAGCAGTACTTC. Translating gives CASRDATYEQYF.

The chain employs TRBV7-2 and TRBJ1-1; weak D call: TRBD1 (5 bases). The germline V gene has CDR1 SGHTA and CDR2 FQGNSA. CDR3 length: 15 amino acids. Trimming removed 5 bases at V and 1 base at J, with 14 bases between. The DNA of the CDR3 is TGTGCCAGCAGCCCAGGAGGGACGGGGAACACTGAAGCTTTCTTT. Encoded protein: CASSPGGTGNTEAFF.

CDR3 DNA: TGTGCCACCAGCCCCCGAAGAAGTGAAAAACTGTTTTTT. It codes for CATSPRRSEKLFF. The genes are TRBV15 and TRBJ1-4; D call uncertain. This CDR3 has 13 amino acids. Germline loops: CDR1 LNHNV, CDR2 YYDKDF (reference sequence). V lost 5 bases to trimming and J lost 7 bases, with 11 bases between them.

V usage is TRBV28 and J usage is TRBJ1-2; TRBD1 matches 7 bases. The CDR3 is made up of 12 amino acids. Germline CDR1 and CDR2: MDHEN and SYDVKM. V shed 8 bases, J shed 7 bases, and the junction held 7 bases outside the gene matches. In DNA, the CDR3 is TGTGCCAGCGGGCAGACAGGGCTTGGCTACACCTTC. Encoded protein: CASGQTGLGYTF.

The chain has TRBV5-1 and TRBJ1-5; D gene unclear. V lost 5 bases to trimming and J lost 5 bases, with 11 bases between them. Per the germline V gene, CDR1 is SGHRS and CDR2 is YFSETQ. The CDR3 totals 13 residues. In DNA form, the CDR3 reads TGCGCCAGCAGTTTCGGTAAGGATCAGCCCCAGCATTTT. Residues: CASSFGKDQPQHF.

The chain is built from TRBV4-1 and TRBJ1-1; TRBD1 aligns across 9 bases. Trimming removed 6 bases from V and 1 base from J; junction bases left unmatched: 3. CDR1 is MGHRA and CDR2 is YSYEKL in the germline V gene. The CDR3 extends over 14 amino acids. In nucleotides, the CDR3 is TGCGCCAGCAGGCTGGGACAGGGGAACACTGAAGCTTTCTTT. Its protein product is CASRLGQGNTEAFF.

The chain joins TRBV6-1 to TRBJ2-7, with 10 positions matching TRBD2. The CDR3 runs to 15 residues. V was pared by 3 bases and J by 1 base, with 3 bases of the junction left unmatched. CDR1 and CDR2 from the germline V gene are MNHNS and SASEGT. The CDR3 DNA reads as TGTGCCAGCAGTGATCAGCGGGGGGGTTCCTACGAGCAGTACTTC. It is translated as CASSDQRGGSYEQYF.